Sequencing of this T cell receptor (beta chain) was carried out in a study of beta chain features in type 1 diabetes. About the research overall: All of the samples together had 85 million to 140 million sorted cells examined.

Expressed TCRB transcripts were sequenced because the isolated RNA had all been reverse transcribed beforehand. Using immunoSEQ multiplex PCR, the repertoire was profiled, and TCRdb retains in-frame clones only, with some absent. Altogether fewer than 300,000 clones are present, just over 20% being singletons, with the ten largest covering approximately 0.029%. In germline, CDR1 is LNHNV, CDR2 YYDKDF (reference sequence). J gave up 11 bases and V 3 bases, and 10 bases lay outside the gene matches. CDR3 length equals 14 residues. This clone has more than one count but fewer than ten. Antigen specificity is unknown. General observations from the study: The VDJ junctions of type 1 diabetes patients carried fewer insertions and more deletions. TCRB CDR3s from Type 1 diabetes patients were moderately but significantly shorter in all four CD4+ subsets.

This sequence was found in a woman aged 40 to 49 with type 1 diabetes. The sample consisted of naive CD4+ T cells from blood. The chain combines TRBV15 with TRBJ1-1; 9 bases map to TRBD1. CDR3 DNA sequence: TGTGCCACCAGCAGGGGGGACACAGGGGGCCTGGCTTTCTTT. It yields the protein CATSRGDTGGLAFF.